One and the same sample provided the 16 T cell receptor beta chains below, sequenced in a study of blood T cell repertoires in COVID-19. Repertoires were generated with immunoSEQ multiplex PCR, while TCRdb's copy carries only in-frame clones and drops some. The sample consists of 350,000 or so clones, more than 85% of them appearing once. Sample: PBMCs or T cells enriched from blood (not recorded which). Source of these receptors: a woman aged 25-40 years who had recovered from COVID-19.

This clone was found many times. This chain links TRBV25-1 with TRBJ2-2; TRBD1 matches 7 bases. The germline V gene encodes CDR1 MGHDK and CDR2 SYGVNS. The CDR3 is made up of 15 amino acids. Trimming at V came to 5 bases and at J to 3 bases, leaving 6 bases not matched to a gene. CDR3 amino acids: CASSPGTADTGELFF. In DNA form, the CDR3 reads TGTGCCAGCAGTCCCGGGACAGCCGACACCGGGGAGCTGTTTTTT.

This clone has only a few counts. The chain links TRBV7-2 to TRBJ2-1; 13 positions agree with TRBD2. V was clipped by 4 bases and J by 4 bases; unmatched bases: 10. The CDR3 is 18 residues long. From germline, CDR1 is SGHTA and CDR2 FQGNSA. The DNA for the CDR3 is TGTGCCAGCAGCTCCGTCCCGGGACTAGCGGGGACATACAATGAGCAGTTCTTC. Protein product: CASSSVPGLAGTYNEQFF.

The genes are TRBV28 and TRBJ2-3, with TRBD2 matching 14 bases. Unmatched junction bases numbered 6, after V lost 7 bases and J lost 6 bases. This CDR3 region has 15 residues. Per germline, CDR1 MDHEN and CDR2 SYDVKM. The CDR3 loop is CASTGLAGGGDTQYF. For the CDR3, the DNA is TGTGCCAGCACCGGACTAGCGGGGGGTGGCGATACGCAGTATTTT.

V usage is TRBV6-2 or TRBV6-3 and J usage is TRBJ2-7; the match to TRBD2 covers 13 bases. Germline CDR1 MNHEY, CDR2 SVGEGT. The CDR3 covers 16 residues. The V gene end was trimmed by 0 bases and the J gene end by 2 bases; junction bases not matched to a gene: 1. CDR3 in DNA: TGTGCCAGCAGTTACTCGACTAGCGGGGGGCCCTACGAGCAGTACTTC. Residues: CASSYSTSGGPYEQYF.

V gene TRBV10-3 combines with J gene TRBJ2-2, with D unclear. The CDR3 has 15 amino acids. CDR1 is ENHRY and CDR2 is SYGVKD in the germline V gene. V was pared by 3 bases and J by 3 bases, with 11 bases between. CDR3 in DNA: TGTGCCATCAGTGACGGTCGTGGTTACACCGGGGAGCTGTTTTTT. As protein: CAISDGRGYTGELFF.

The genes are TRBV27 and TRBJ2-1; 13 positions agree with TRBD2. There are 18 residues in the CDR3. Unmatched junction bases numbered 8, after V lost 2 bases and J lost 4 bases. Germline lookup yields CDR1 MNHEY and CDR2 SMNVEV (reference sequence). The CDR3 here is CASSLRSLAGGPYNEQFF. CDR3 in DNA: TGTGCCAGCAGTTTAAGGTCACTAGCGGGGGGGCCTTACAATGAGCAGTTCTTC.

The gene calls are TRBV6-1 and TRBJ1-5; TRBD1 matches 9 bases. This CDR3 has 16 amino acids. The V gene end was trimmed by 0 bases and the J gene end by 4 bases; junction bases not matched to a gene: 4. Germline V gene lookup returns CDR1 MNHNS and CDR2 SASEGT. In nucleotides, the CDR3 is TGTGCCAGCAGTGAAGCGTCAGGACAGGGGAATCAGCCCCAGCATTTT. The encoded protein is CASSEASGQGNQPQHF.

This chain uses TRBV28 with TRBJ1-1; no clear D gene. The CDR3 contains 15 residues. Trimming cost V 5 bases and J 5 bases, with 18 bases left between them. The germline CDR1 and CDR2 sequences are MDHEN and SYDVKM. The CDR3: CASSPGGPRGTEAFF. CDR3 nucleotides: TGTGCCAGCAGTCCGGGAGGGCCCCGAGGGACTGAAGCTTTCTTT.

V gene TRBV5-1 combines with J gene TRBJ1-4, with D possibly matching TRBD1 (6 bases). From germline, CDR1 is SGHRS and CDR2 YFSETQ. The CDR3 covers 15 residues. V gave up 1 base and J gave up 7 bases, with 14 bases separating them. For the CDR3, the DNA is TGCGCCAGCAGCTTGTCGGGGGGCGTGGGTGAAAAACTGTTTTTT. Protein: CASSLSGGVGEKLFF.

This clone was found a few times. J is TRBJ1-5 and V is TRBV4-1; D may be TRBD1 (5 bases). Trimming removed 1 base from V and 0 bases from J, with 10 bases in between. The V gene's germline CDR1 is MGHRA and CDR2 YSYEKL. This CDR3 contains 16 residues. CDR3 in DNA: TGCGCCAGCAGCCAAGGTCGGGGGGATAGCAATCAGCCCCAGCATTTT. This encodes CASSQGRGDSNQPQHF.

The V gene is TRBV27, the J gene TRBJ1-6; 7 positions match TRBD1. V dropped 6 bases and J dropped 4; count of bases not matched to a gene: 3. The CDR3 is 14 residues long. Germline CDR1 reads MNHEY; CDR2 reads SMNVEV (reference sequence). CDR3 loop: CASREQGYNSPLHF. The CDR3 DNA sequence: TGTGCCAGCAGAGAACAGGGGTATAATTCACCCCTCCACTTT.

This CDR3 reads CSLRGDYGYTF. CDR3 sequence (DNA): TGCAGTCTCAGGGGGGACTATGGCTACACCTTC. V usage is TRBV20-1 and J usage is TRBJ1-2, with 7 bases lining up with TRBD1. The CDR3 length is 11 residues. The junction had 3 bases not matched to a gene; V was cut back by 8 bases and J by 3 bases. Per the germline V gene, CDR1 is DFQATT and CDR2 is SNEGSKA (reference sequence).

The chain uses TRBV18 and TRBJ2-5; D gene unclear. This CDR3 spans 15 amino acids. Germline CDR1 is KGHSH and CDR2 is LQKENI. V was trimmed by 3 bases and J by 0 bases, leaving 11 bases between them. The CDR3 DNA sequence: TGTGCCAGCTCACCCTCGGTTAATAACCAAGAGACCCAGTACTTC. Protein: CASSPSVNNQETQYF.

This rearrangement joins TRBV19 to TRBJ1-1; TRBD1 matches 9 bases. The V gene end was trimmed by 6 bases and the J gene end by 8 bases; junction bases not matched to a gene: 28. Germline CDR1 LNHDA, CDR2 SQIVND (reference sequence). This CDR3 contains 20 residues. The CDR3, as DNA: TGTGCCAGTAGGCCAGTGGGGACAGGGCGGATACCACTCGGAGTAAGCGAAGCTTTCTTT. Amino acid sequence: CASRPVGTGRIPLGVSEAFF.

The chain combines TRBV19 with TRBJ1-2; tentatively, D is TRBD1 (5 bases). CDR3 size: 11 residues. V dropped 10 bases and J dropped 6 bases, with 12 bases sitting between them. Germline V lookup: CDR1 LNHDA, CDR2 SQIVND (reference sequence). CDR3: CAIGGVNGYTF. The DNA of the CDR3 is TGTGCCATAGGAGGGGTGAATGGCTACACCTTC.

This clone was counted between two and nine times. V is TRBV18 and J is TRBJ2-7; 7 bases are a match to TRBD1. This CDR3 contains 14 residues. The germline V gene encodes CDR1 KGHSH and CDR2 LQKENI. The J segment lost 2 bases and the V segment lost 3 bases, leaving 4 bases of the junction unmatched. CDR3 coding DNA: TGTGCCAGCTCACCGAAGGGGGCCACCTACGAGCAGTACTTC. Amino acid sequence: CASSPKGATYEQYF.